The sequence of this T cell receptor (beta chain) was determined in a study of Ad26.COV2.S vaccination and SARS-CoV-2 variants. Study as a whole: Once, or twice with 56 days between doses, Ad26.COV2.S was given intramuscularly. General study results and limits: After vaccination, substantial breadth of spike-specific CD8+ and CD4+ responses was reported. For non-spike TCRs, breadth in vaccine recipients resembled that in placebo recipients.

The germline V gene has CDR1 LGHNA and CDR2 YNFKEQ. This CDR3 is built from 15 residues. V was pared by 0 bases and J by 5 bases, with 13 bases between. As for treatment: 15 to 20 received Ad26.COV2.S at low or high dose, single or two shots; several received placebo; per-sample allocation not given. Samples came from day 63 after the first vaccine or placebo injection. The donor's status was that of an adult aged 18-55 years in Boston. The protocol was immunoSEQ multiplex PCR, while the TCRdb copy is restricted to in-frame clones and leaves out a portion. The profile shows 440,000 or so clones, around 91% of them singletons. Comment on this clone: Antigen: not known.

The genes are TRBV4-2 and TRBJ2-5; a possible D gene is TRBD2 (5 bases). This receptor was taken from a person aged 18-65 years who received the Ad26.COV2.S COVID-19 vaccine or a placebo. The sample consisted of peripheral blood, taken in a trial of Ad26.COV2.S vaccine versus placebo. The CDR3 sequence is CASSQDTGRGETQYF. CDR3 in DNA: TGTGCCAGCAGCCAAGATACGGGGAGAGGGGAGACCCAGTACTTC.